This is a list of T cell receptor beta chains from one sample in a study of cytomegalovirus exposure and HLA in healthy donors. TCRdb keeps only in-frame clones here, not all; method: immunoSEQ multiplex PCR. Found here are some 170,000 clones, approximately 88% of them singletons; the top ten hold about a tenth. The sample comprised PBMCs. The origin of the receptors is a man under 40 in good health and CMV-seropositive. CDR3s include the opening cysteine and the closing phenylalanine or tryptophan. The D gene is left open where the match is weak. Some rows have no size entry. The others give once, few or many, or a class for an expanded clone.

>TRBV28|TRBJ2-2|TRBD2|NA|17
CASTIGGGGRITGELFF
TGTGCCAGCACGATCGGGGGGGGCGGAAGGATTACCGGGGAGCTGTTTTTT
>TRBV11-3|TRBJ2-2|NA|once|13
CASSPTGAGELFF
TGTGCCAGCAGCCCGACGGGGGCCGGGGAGCTGTTTTTT
>TRBV15|TRBJ1-1|NA|NA|16
CATRRDGGSMNTEAFF
TGTGCCACCAGGAGAGATGGCGGTTCAATGAACACTGAAGCTTTCTTT
>TRBV28|TRBJ1-6|NA|few|13
CASSRELVSPLHF
TGTGCCAGCAGTAGAGAACTGGTTTCACCCCTCCACTTT
>TRBV10-1|TRBJ2-3|NA|once|16
CASSERAGPLTDTQYF
TGCGCCAGCAGTGAGCGGGCGGGACCACTCACAGATACGCAGTATTTT
>TRBV28|TRBJ2-1|TRBD2|NA|16
CASRPRGASSYNEQFF
TGTGCCAGCAGACCGCGGGGGGCGAGCTCCTACAATGAGCAGTTCTTC
>TRBV18|TRBJ1-1|NA|NA|12
CASSSGVTEAFF
TGTGCCAGCTCATCGGGGGTCACTGAAGCTTTCTTT
>TRBV27|TRBJ1-3|NA|NA|13
CASASYSGNTIYF
TGTGCCAGCGCTAGCTACTCTGGAAACACCATATATTTT
>TRBV28|TRBJ2-7|NA|NA|13
CAAWGRRSYEQYF
TGTGCCGCGTGGGGCAGGCGCTCCTACGAGCAGTACTTC
>TRBV15|TRBJ1-5|NA|NA|14
CATSRANSNQPQHF
TGTGCCACCAGCAGAGCTAATAGCAATCAGCCCCAGCATTTT
>TRBV19|TRBJ1-6|NA|few|15
CASSPRDITNSPLHF
TGTGCCAGTAGTCCCCGGGACATTACGAATTCACCCCTCCACTTT
>TRBV6-5|TRBJ2-2|TRBD1|NA|15
CASSLQGGNTGELFF
TGTGCCAGCAGTCTACAGGGGGGAAACACCGGGGAGCTGTTTTTT
>TRBV4-1|TRBJ2-3|NA|NA|15
CASSQVGASTDTQYF
TGCGCCAGCAGCCAAGTGGGGGCTAGCACAGATACGCAGTATTTT
>TRBV5-4|TRBJ2-7|TRBD1|NA|14
CASSLDRSRSEQYF
TGTGCCAGCAGCCTGGACAGGAGCCGCTCCGAGCAGTACTTC
>TRBV18|TRBJ2-5|NA|NA|13
CASSPQGFETQYF
TGTGCCAGCTCACCACAGGGGTTCGAGACCCAGTACTTC
>TRBV27|TRBJ2-4|NA|NA|15
CASSPDRAAKNIQYF
TGTGCCAGCAGCCCAGACAGAGCGGCCAAAAACATTCAGTACTTC
>TRBV6-5|TRBJ2-3|NA|once|15
CASSYFGQEGDTQYF
TGTGCCAGCAGTTACTTCGGACAGGAGGGAGATACGCAGTATTTT
>TRBV14|TRBJ1-2|TRBD1|once|16
CASSQDLRQGGDGYTF
TGTGCCAGCAGCCAAGATCTTAGACAGGGGGGCGATGGCTACACCTTC
>TRBV6-4|TRBJ2-6|NA|NA|14
CASSPSSGANVLTF
TGTGCCAGCAGCCCCAGCTCTGGGGCCAACGTCCTGACTTTC
>TRBV6-1|TRBJ1-2|NA|NA|16
CASSEAGWGANYGYTF
TGTGCCAGCAGTGAAGCCGGGTGGGGAGCTAACTATGGCTACACCTTC
>TRBV7-9|TRBJ1-2|NA|NA|13
CASSMQGVGGYTF
TGTGCCAGCAGTATGCAAGGGGTTGGTGGCTACACCTTC
>TRBV7-3|TRBJ1-1|NA|NA|13
CASSFGGAGGAFF
TGTGCCAGCAGCTTTGGCGGAGCCGGGGGAGCTTTCTTT
>TRBV11-3|TRBJ2-3|NA|NA|14
CASSFQHGTDTQYF
TGTGCCAGCAGCTTTCAACATGGCACAGATACGCAGTATTTT
>TRBV27|TRBJ2-2|NA|NA|15
CASSLSAGVGGELFF
TGTGCCAGCAGTTTATCGGCCGGGGTCGGCGGGGAGCTGTTTTTT
>TRBV6-1|TRBJ2-4|NA|NA|13
CASRAPTKNIQYF
TGTGCCAGCAGGGCACCCACCAAAAACATTCAGTACTTC
>TRBV7-9|TRBJ2-7|NA|NA|14
CASSPRTKLYEQYF
TGTGCCAGCAGCCCGCGGACAAAGCTATACGAGCAGTACTTC
>TRBV2|TRBJ2-7|TRBD2|once|14
CASSERLADYEQYF
TGTGCCAGCAGTGAAAGACTAGCGGACTACGAGCAGTACTTC
>TRBV11-2|TRBJ1-1|NA|NA|11
CASSRGAEAFF
TGTGCCAGCAGCAGGGGCGCTGAAGCTTTCTTT
>TRBV6-1|TRBJ1-1|NA|NA|15
CASSEYRTANTEAFF
TGTGCCAGCAGTGAATATCGGACAGCCAACACTGAAGCTTTCTTT
>TRBV7-8|TRBJ1-3|NA|once|14
CASSLGARGNTIYF
TGTGCCAGCAGCTTAGGGGCACGCGGAAACACCATATATTTT
>TRBV5-4|TRBJ2-2|NA|NA|14
CASSLGTFTGELFF
TGTGCCAGCAGCCTGGGGACTTTTACGGGGGAGCTGTTTTTT
>TRBV9|TRBJ1-1|NA|NA|15
CASSAQGGGRTEAFF
TGTGCCAGCAGCGCACAGGGCGGAGGACGCACTGAAGCTTTCTTT
>TRBV28|TRBJ2-3|TRBD2|NA|16
CASQIPAGGPTDTQYF
TGTGCCAGCCAAATTCCGGCGGGGGGGCCGACAGATACGCAGTATTTT
>TRBV4-1|TRBJ2-7|NA|many|16
CASSQEPRGLSYEQYF
TGCGCCAGCAGCCAAGAACCCCGGGGTCTCTCCTACGAGCAGTACTTC
>TRBV4-1|TRBJ1-4|NA|NA|15
CASGPRGPEDEKLFF
TGCGCCAGTGGCCCTCGAGGTCCAGAGGATGAAAAACTGTTTTTT
>TRBV28|TRBJ1-5|NA|NA|15
CASSLQTQGDQPQHF
TGTGCCAGCAGTTTACAAACCCAGGGTGATCAGCCCCAGCATTTT
>TRBV28|TRBJ2-7|NA|NA|15
CASRPFTRRIYEQYF
TGTGCCAGCAGGCCTTTCACTAGGCGCATCTACGAGCAGTACTTC
>TRBV13|TRBJ2-7|NA|NA|15
CASSPPGQSSYEQYF
TGTGCCAGCAGCCCACCGGGACAAAGCTCCTACGAGCAGTACTTC
>TRBV11-2|TRBJ2-6|NA|NA|15
CASSSPRFGANVLTF
TGTGCCAGCAGCTCCCCTAGGTTCGGGGCCAACGTCCTGACTTTC
>TRBV7-3|TRBJ2-7|NA|NA|13
CASSYLGAAEQYF
TGTGCCAGCAGCTACCTAGGAGCGGCCGAGCAGTACTTC
>TRBV5-6|TRBJ2-1|NA|NA|13
CASSWDIYNEQFF
TGTGCCAGCAGCTGGGACATCTACAATGAGCAGTTCTTC
>TRBV2|TRBJ1-5|NA|once|13
CASTRSNDQPQHF
TGTGCCAGCACGAGGTCTAACGATCAGCCCCAGCATTTT
>TRBV7-3|TRBJ1-1|NA|NA|13
CASSSGGFAEAFF
TGTGCCAGCAGCTCCGGGGGGTTTGCTGAAGCTTTCTTT
>TRBV5-4|TRBJ2-3|TRBD2|NA|16
CASSLDGAGGSDTQYF
TGTGCCAGCAGCTTGGACGGAGCGGGGGGCTCAGATACGCAGTATTTT
>TRBV28|TRBJ1-5|TRBD1|NA|14
CASSLDRVNQPQHF
TGTGCCAGCAGTTTGGACAGGGTGAATCAGCCCCAGCATTTT
>TRBV6-1|TRBJ1-4|TRBD1|NA|14
CASRRQGGNEKLFF
TGTGCCAGCAGAAGACAGGGAGGTAATGAAAAACTGTTTTTT
>TRBV11-2|TRBJ2-7|NA|NA|15
CASSGGASASYEQYF
TGTGCCAGCAGCGGGGGGGCTAGCGCCTCCTACGAGCAGTACTTC
>TRBV9|TRBJ1-3|TRBD1|NA|14
CASSGGTAGVGIYF
TGTGCCAGCAGCGGGGGGACAGCGGGTGTTGGCATATATTTT
>TRBV6-1|TRBJ1-2|NA|NA|17
CASSEDVGGASNYGYTF
TGTGCCAGCAGTGAAGATGTAGGGGGGGCCTCTAACTATGGCTACACCTTC